This T cell receptor (beta chain) came from a study of blood T cell repertoires in COVID-19. Study as a whole: COVID-19 samples, acute and convalescent, were from the United States, Italy and Spain. PBMCs, B-cell-depleted T cells, or T cells provided the cDNA or gDNA that made up the material.

Germline CDR1 SNHLY, CDR2 FYNNEI. This CDR3 spans 16 amino acids. V was clipped by 7 bases and J by 0 bases, with 15 bases between them. In Seattle, patients joined the study during active infection and were tracked longitudinally. Study processing details: Nucleated cell counts were estimated from reference gene primer amplification. Here immunoSEQ multiplex PCR was the method, and the copy in TCRdb shows in-frame clones only, minus some. That table gives V, J and clone size, and the DNA gave D and trimming. The sample lists more than 200,000 clones, 85% to 90% occurring once. This clonotype was obtained from a woman aged 45-65 years with COVID-19, enrolled during active disease. The chain uses TRBV2 and TRBJ1-4; D gene uncertain. Sequencing used peripheral blood. Written as DNA, the CDR3 is TGTGCCAGCACCGGAGGCGTATTTGCAACTAATGAAAAACTGTTTTTT. Translated, it gives CASTGGVFATNEKLFF.